This is a list of T cell receptor beta chains from one sample in a study of cytomegalovirus exposure and HLA in healthy donors. Sequencing was performed with immunoSEQ multiplex PCR; in TCRdb, only in-frame clones are kept and a portion is missing. The specimen's table records some 80,000 clones. Sequenced: PBMCs. The receptor set was obtained from a man in his fifties or sixties in good health and CMV-seropositive. Both conserved end residues are part of each CDR3. Fields, in order: CDR3 length, V gene, J gene, D gene, CDR3 DNA, CDR3 protein. The D gene is left open where the match is weak.

len: 14
v_gene: TRBV6-1
j_gene: TRBJ1-2
d_gene: TRBD1
CDR3nt: TGTGCCAGCAGTGCACGGGACAGAAACTATGGCTACACCTTC
CDR3aa: CASSARDRNYGYTF

len: 19
v_gene: TRBV5-6
j_gene: TRBJ2-5
d_gene: TRBD1
CDR3nt: TGTGCCAGCAGCTTGGCCTACATCCCGGGACAGGGCCAGCGGGAGACCCAGTACTTC
CDR3aa: CASSLAYIPGQGQRETQYF

len: 14
v_gene: TRBV7-9
j_gene: TRBJ2-1
d_gene: -
CDR3nt: TGTGCCAGCAGCCCGGGGAGCTCCTACAATGAGCAGTTCTTC
CDR3aa: CASSPGSSYNEQFF

len: 13
v_gene: TRBV30
j_gene: TRBJ1-2
d_gene: -
CDR3nt: TGTGCCTGGAGAAACAGAATTAACTATGGCTACACCTTC
CDR3aa: CAWRNRINYGYTF

len: 18
v_gene: TRBV4-2
j_gene: TRBJ2-3
d_gene: TRBD1
CDR3nt: TGTGCCAGCATTACAGAACGACAGGGGGATACCAGCACAGATACGCAGTATTTT
CDR3aa: CASITERQGDTSTDTQYF

len: 14
v_gene: TRBV9
j_gene: TRBJ2-5
d_gene: -
CDR3nt: TGTGCCAGCAGCGTAGAGGGGGAGAGGGAGACCCAGTACTTC
CDR3aa: CASSVEGERETQYF

len: 14
v_gene: TRBV2
j_gene: TRBJ1-2
d_gene: -
CDR3nt: TGTGCCAGCAGGATACAGGGCGCCTACTATGGCTACACCTTC
CDR3aa: CASRIQGAYYGYTF

len: 17
v_gene: TRBV19
j_gene: TRBJ1-1
d_gene: TRBD1
CDR3nt: TGTGCCAGTAGCCGGGACAGGTCTTCAGGAGGGAACACTGAAGCTTTCTTT
CDR3aa: CASSRDRSSGGNTEAFF

len: 14
v_gene: TRBV12-5
j_gene: TRBJ2-3
d_gene: -
CDR3nt: TGTGCTAGTGCCTTAAGCGGGACAACAGATACGCAGTATTTT
CDR3aa: CASALSGTTDTQYF

len: 15
v_gene: TRBV6-5
j_gene: TRBJ1-2
d_gene: TRBD1
CDR3nt: TGTGCCAGCAGTCGATCCCGGGGGACAGCCTATGGCTACACCTTC
CDR3aa: CASSRSRGTAYGYTF

len: 14
v_gene: TRBV6-5
j_gene: TRBJ1-1
d_gene: TRBD1
CDR3nt: TGTGCCAGCGGCCTACAGGGGGTGAACACTGAAGCTTTCTTT
CDR3aa: CASGLQGVNTEAFF

len: 17
v_gene: TRBV19
j_gene: TRBJ2-2
d_gene: TRBD2
CDR3nt: TGTGCCAGTAGTACGGGGGGGGGTAGTGGGTACACCGGGGAGCTGTTTTTT
CDR3aa: CASSTGGGSGYTGELFF

len: 15
v_gene: TRBV9
j_gene: TRBJ2-3
d_gene: -
CDR3nt: TGTGCCAGCAGCGTAAGCCAACTCCGCACAGATACGCAGTATTTT
CDR3aa: CASSVSQLRTDTQYF

len: 12
v_gene: TRBV7-2
j_gene: TRBJ1-2
d_gene: TRBD1
CDR3nt: TGTGCCAGCAGCTCGACAGGGGGAGGCTACACCTTC
CDR3aa: CASSSTGGGYTF

len: 14
v_gene: TRBV5-1
j_gene: TRBJ2-5
d_gene: -
CDR3nt: TGCGCCAGCAGCTTTGAAGGCGGACAAGAGACCCAGTACTTC
CDR3aa: CASSFEGGQETQYF

len: 12
v_gene: TRBV7-2
j_gene: TRBJ1-2
d_gene: -
CDR3nt: TGTGCCAGCAGCTTATCCGACTATGGCTACACCTTC
CDR3aa: CASSLSDYGYTF

len: 15
v_gene: TRBV6-6
j_gene: TRBJ2-7
d_gene: TRBD2
CDR3nt: TGTGCCAGCAGTTACTCGACTAGCGGGACCCGAGAGCAGTACTTC
CDR3aa: CASSYSTSGTREQYF

len: 13
v_gene: TRBV6-1
j_gene: TRBJ1-1
d_gene: -
CDR3nt: TGTGCCAGCAGCGGGGGGTGGTGGACTGAAGCTTTCTTT
CDR3aa: CASSGGWWTEAFF

len: 15
v_gene: TRBV6-5
j_gene: TRBJ1-1
d_gene: TRBD1
CDR3nt: TGTGCCAGCAGTAGCCGACAGGGTGGGGACACTGAAGCTTTCTTT
CDR3aa: CASSSRQGGDTEAFF

len: 15
v_gene: TRBV19
j_gene: TRBJ1-1
d_gene: -
CDR3nt: TGTGCCAGTAGTCCCCGGGGGGGTAGGGACACTGAAGCTTTCTTT
CDR3aa: CASSPRGGRDTEAFF

len: 13
v_gene: TRBV12-5
j_gene: TRBJ2-5
d_gene: -
CDR3nt: TGTGCTAGTGGTTTACTAGGGAGAGAGACCCAGTACTTC
CDR3aa: CASGLLGRETQYF

len: 14
v_gene: TRBV7-9
j_gene: TRBJ1-1
d_gene: TRBD1
CDR3nt: TGTGCCTCCCTGCCAGGGGGGTTGAACACTGAAGCTTTCTTT
CDR3aa: CASLPGGLNTEAFF

len: 14
v_gene: TRBV7-6
j_gene: TRBJ1-4
d_gene: -
CDR3nt: TGTGCCAGCAGCCAGGGGTCCATTAATGAAAAACTGTTTTTT
CDR3aa: CASSQGSINEKLFF

len: 15
v_gene: TRBV2
j_gene: TRBJ2-5
d_gene: TRBD1
CDR3nt: TGTGCCAGCAGCCCGGGACAGGGGATGGAAGAGACCCAGTACTTC
CDR3aa: CASSPGQGMEETQYF

len: 12
v_gene: TRBV5-6
j_gene: TRBJ2-7
d_gene: -
CDR3nt: TGTGCCAGCAGCTTGACCGGGTCAAAGCAGTACTTC
CDR3aa: CASSLTGSKQYF

len: 15
v_gene: TRBV7-3
j_gene: TRBJ1-1
d_gene: -
CDR3nt: TGTGCCAGCAGCTTAAACGTTGCGGCGAACACTGAAGCTTTCTTT
CDR3aa: CASSLNVAANTEAFF

len: 16
v_gene: TRBV5-1
j_gene: TRBJ2-1
d_gene: -
CDR3nt: TGCGCCAGCAGCTTGGTAGGCAGGGGTGAAAGTAATGAGCAGTTCTTC
CDR3aa: CASSLVGRGESNEQFF

len: 17
v_gene: TRBV9
j_gene: TRBJ2-7
d_gene: -
CDR3nt: TGTGCCAGCAGCCCAAAGGAGGGGACTCCAAACTCCTACGAGCAGTACTTC
CDR3aa: CASSPKEGTPNSYEQYF

len: 16
v_gene: TRBV6-1
j_gene: TRBJ2-6
d_gene: -
CDR3nt: TGTGCCAGCAGTGAACGGTCAGGGCCCGGGGCCAACGTCCTGACTTTC
CDR3aa: CASSERSGPGANVLTF

len: 17
v_gene: TRBV18
j_gene: TRBJ1-3
d_gene: -
CDR3nt: TGTGCCAGCTCACCATCACAGCCGTTAGTCACTGGAAACACCATATATTTT
CDR3aa: CASSPSQPLVTGNTIYF

len: 17
v_gene: TRBV5-8
j_gene: TRBJ1-1
d_gene: TRBD1
CDR3nt: TGTGCCAGCACCCCGGACAGGATTCAGCTGGTCGGCACTGAAGCTTTCTTT
CDR3aa: CASTPDRIQLVGTEAFF

len: 14
v_gene: TRBV7-3
j_gene: TRBJ2-3
d_gene: -
CDR3nt: TGTGCCAGCAGCTTAGGGGGGAGGACAGATACGCAGTATTTT
CDR3aa: CASSLGGRTDTQYF

len: 13
v_gene: TRBV29-1
j_gene: TRBJ2-3
d_gene: TRBD1
CDR3nt: TGCAGCGCCGGGGACAGATACACAGATACGCAGTATTTT
CDR3aa: CSAGDRYTDTQYF

len: 14
v_gene: TRBV7-9
j_gene: TRBJ1-3
d_gene: -
CDR3nt: TGTGCCAGCAGCGGGGACTACTCTGGAAACACCATATATTTT
CDR3aa: CASSGDYSGNTIYF

len: 13
v_gene: TRBV29-1
j_gene: TRBJ1-1
d_gene: TRBD1
CDR3nt: TGCAGCGTCGCGACAGGGACTAACACTGAAGCTTTCTTT
CDR3aa: CSVATGTNTEAFF

len: 15
v_gene: TRBV29-1
j_gene: TRBJ2-1
d_gene: TRBD2
CDR3nt: TGCAGCGTCCTTCCTTCTAGCGGGAACACCAATGAGCAGTTCTTC
CDR3aa: CSVLPSSGNTNEQFF

len: 12
v_gene: TRBV2
j_gene: TRBJ2-7
d_gene: -
CDR3nt: TGTGCCAGCCGGGGGACCACCTACGAGCAGTACTTC
CDR3aa: CASRGTTYEQYF

len: 15
v_gene: TRBV30
j_gene: TRBJ2-3
d_gene: -
CDR3nt: TGTGCCTGGAGTGTACAGTCCGGGGGCACAGATACGCAGTATTTT
CDR3aa: CAWSVQSGGTDTQYF

len: 12
v_gene: TRBV6-5
j_gene: TRBJ1-1
d_gene: TRBD1
CDR3nt: TGTGCCAGCAGACGACAGGGAGCTGAAGCTTTCTTT
CDR3aa: CASRRQGAEAFF

len: 17
v_gene: TRBV4-1
j_gene: TRBJ2-2
d_gene: -
CDR3nt: TGCGCCAGCAGCCAAGAAACTCCCACTACGAACACCGGGGAGCTGTTTTTT
CDR3aa: CASSQETPTTNTGELFF

len: 15
v_gene: TRBV25-1
j_gene: TRBJ1-4
d_gene: -
CDR3nt: TGTGCCAGCAGTGCCAGGCGCGTGGCAGGAGAAAAACTGTTTTTT
CDR3aa: CASSARRVAGEKLFF

len: 14
v_gene: TRBV30
j_gene: TRBJ1-3
d_gene: -
CDR3nt: TGTGCCTGGAGTCCTGGGGGGAATTCGAACACCATATATTTT
CDR3aa: CAWSPGGNSNTIYF

len: 15
v_gene: TRBV11-2
j_gene: TRBJ2-3
d_gene: TRBD1
CDR3nt: TGTGCCAGCAGACCGACAGGGAAGGGACCAGATACGCAGTATTTT
CDR3aa: CASRPTGKGPDTQYF

len: 16
v_gene: TRBV6-1
j_gene: TRBJ2-5
d_gene: -
CDR3nt: TGTGCCAGCAGTGAATCGGCACGACGGGGACAAGAGACCCAGTACTTC
CDR3aa: CASSESARRGQETQYF

len: 17
v_gene: TRBV4-1
j_gene: TRBJ1-3
d_gene: TRBD1
CDR3nt: TGCGCCAGCAGCCAAGCCCTCGGGGACAGGGCCGGAAACACCATATATTTT
CDR3aa: CASSQALGDRAGNTIYF

len: 14
v_gene: TRBV18
j_gene: TRBJ1-6
d_gene: -
CDR3nt: TGTGCCAGCCGCCAAGATAGCGGGAATTCACCCCTCCACTTT
CDR3aa: CASRQDSGNSPLHF

len: 13
v_gene: TRBV2
j_gene: TRBJ2-5
d_gene: -
CDR3nt: TGTGCCAGCAGTGTAGAGTACCAAGAGACCCAGTACTTC
CDR3aa: CASSVEYQETQYF

len: 13
v_gene: TRBV28
j_gene: TRBJ1-2
d_gene: -
CDR3nt: TGTGCCAGCAGTTTTGGGCCTCAGTATGGCTACACCTTC
CDR3aa: CASSFGPQYGYTF

len: 13
v_gene: TRBV5-1
j_gene: TRBJ2-1
d_gene: -
CDR3nt: TGCGCCAGCAGCTTGGTCATTGCCGGGACAAGAATCTTC
CDR3aa: CASSLVIAGTRIF

len: 12
v_gene: TRBV6-1
j_gene: TRBJ1-1
d_gene: -
CDR3nt: TGTGCCAGCAGTGACGTCCTCCCTGAAGCTTTCTTT
CDR3aa: CASSDVLPEAFF

len: 14
v_gene: TRBV7-7
j_gene: TRBJ2-7
d_gene: TRBD2
CDR3nt: TGTGCCAGCAGCCCCGGACTAGCATCTGGCGAGCAGTACTTC
CDR3aa: CASSPGLASGEQYF

len: 14
v_gene: TRBV27
j_gene: TRBJ2-1
d_gene: TRBD2
CDR3nt: TGTGCCAGCAGCCTTGGCGGGAGGAATAATGAGCAGTTCTTC
CDR3aa: CASSLGGRNNEQFF

len: 13
v_gene: TRBV6-1
j_gene: TRBJ2-5
d_gene: -
CDR3nt: TGTGCCAGCAATCAGGGGACCAAAGAGACCCAGTACTTC
CDR3aa: CASNQGTKETQYF

len: 14
v_gene: TRBV5-1
j_gene: TRBJ2-2
d_gene: -
CDR3nt: TGCGCCAGCAGCTTGAATGCGTATACCGGGGAGCTGTTTTTT
CDR3aa: CASSLNAYTGELFF

len: 15
v_gene: TRBV9
j_gene: TRBJ1-5
d_gene: -
CDR3nt: TGTGCCAGCAGCGTCGAGGGGGACCGAAATCAGCCCCAGCATTTT
CDR3aa: CASSVEGDRNQPQHF